This TCR beta chain was captured in a study of blood T cell repertoires in COVID-19. Study-level information: Italy, Spain and the United States were the sources of the convalescent and acute COVID-19 samples. T cells, B-cell-depleted T cells, or PBMCs supplied cDNA or gDNA.

The CDR3 is 15 amino acids. Germline V lookup: CDR1 SEHNR, CDR2 FQNEAQ (reference sequence). V lost 6 bases, J lost 7 bases, and 7 bases stayed unmatched. Methods used by the authors: Counts of nucleated cells, estimated from reference gene primer amplification, were obtained. Assay used: immunoSEQ multiplex PCR; TCRdb lists only in-frame clones, some missing. Clone size and the V and J calls come from that table; the DNA yielded D and trimming. The data contain approximately 90,000 clones, 65% to 80% of them singletons. This chain uses TRBV7-9 with TRBJ2-1; 12 bases align to TRBD2. The sample was peripheral blood. This receptor was obtained from a human donor in a cohort sampled during active COVID-19. The CDR3 here is CASSATSGRENEQFF. In DNA form, the CDR3 reads TGTGCCAGCAGTGCGACTAGCGGGAGAGAAAATGAGCAGTTCTTC. Full variable domain (outside the CDR3, taken from reference TRBV7-9 and TRBJ2-1): DTGVSQNPRHKITKRGQNVTFRCDPISEHNRLYWYRQTLGQGPEFLTYFQNEAQLEKSRLLSDRFSAERPKGSFSTLEIQRTEQGDSAMYLCASSATSGRENEQFFGPGTRLTVL.